This T cell receptor (beta chain) was captured in a study of T-cell memory formation after mild COVID-19. Study-level background: Across donors, TCR clusters were largely donor specific.

The CDR3 consists of 14 residues. V trimming: 0 bases; J trimming: 4 bases; junction bases outside the gene matches: 1. In germline, CDR1 is KGHSH, CDR2 LQKENI. The 5'RACE method, run with constant-segment primers, produced TCR alpha and TCR beta cDNA libraries (carrying sample barcodes and UMIs). MiXCR, applied by TCRdb to the 5' RACE reads, yields one record per CDR3 protein. The sample yields about 620,000 distinct CDR3 sequences, roughly 18% seen once. The sequenced sample consisted of PBMCs or a T cell subset sorted from them (not recorded which). This rearrangement joins TRBV18 to TRBJ2-5; 8 positions match TRBD2. The sequence derives from an adult woman who had mild COVID-19 (a few samples of this study predate the infection). Cell type and time point are not known. Here the CDR3 reads CASSPPSGRETQYF. CDR3 bases: TGTGCCAGCTCACCACCGAGCGGGAGAGAGACCCAGTACTTC.